A single sample is the source of the 2 T cell receptor beta chains below, sequenced in a study of response to subunit inactivated influenza vaccine. TCRdb ran MiXCR on the RT-PCR reads and lists one entry per CDR3 protein. The sample records about 650,000 distinct CDR3 sequences, about a sixth being singletons. The source was PBMCs from blood, collected 11 to 12 days after vaccination. These receptors came from a man in his forties or fifties who received an inactivated influenza vaccine.

A single count supports this clonotype. This rearrangement joins TRBV30 to TRBJ2-5, with no clear D. This CDR3 has 13 amino acids. V was trimmed by 0 bases and J by 2 bases, leaving 7 bases between them. Germline lookup yields CDR1 GTSNPN and CDR2 SVGIG (reference sequence). In DNA, the CDR3 is TGTGCCTGGAGTGTAGGTATACAAGAGACCCAGTACTTC. Its translation: CAWSVGIQETQYF.

This chain connects TRBV6-2 or TRBV6-3 to TRBJ1-2, with D possibly TRBD1 on 5 matching bases. V lost 7 bases to trimming and J lost 2 bases, with 8 bases between them. Germline V CDR1 and CDR2: MNHEY, SVGEGT. This CDR3 has 12 residues. CDR3 sequence (DNA): TGTGCCAGCACCAGGGAAAACTATGGCTACACCTTC. Protein: CASTRENYGYTF.